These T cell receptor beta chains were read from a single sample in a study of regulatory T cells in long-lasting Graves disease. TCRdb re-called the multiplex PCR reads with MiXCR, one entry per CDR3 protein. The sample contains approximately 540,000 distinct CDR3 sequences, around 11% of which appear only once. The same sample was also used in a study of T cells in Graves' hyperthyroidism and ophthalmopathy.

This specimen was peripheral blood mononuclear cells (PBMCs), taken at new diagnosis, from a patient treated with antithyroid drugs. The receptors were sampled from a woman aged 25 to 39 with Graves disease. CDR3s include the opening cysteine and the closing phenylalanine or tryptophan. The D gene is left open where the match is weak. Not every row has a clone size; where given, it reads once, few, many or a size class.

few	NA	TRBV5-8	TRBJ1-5	TGTGCCAGCAGCTTGTATTCAGGGCGGGAGCAGCCCCAGCATTTT	CASSLYSGREQPQHF
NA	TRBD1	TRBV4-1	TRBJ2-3	TGCGCCAGCAGACGAGAACAGGGGGCAGATACGCAGTATTTT	CASRREQGADTQYF
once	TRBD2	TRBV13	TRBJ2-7	TGTGCCAGCAGCTTAGGGACTAGCGGGAACTACGAGCAGTACTTC	CASSLGTSGNYEQYF
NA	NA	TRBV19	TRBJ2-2	TGTGCCAGTAGTATTGGGACGCTAGCCGGGGAGCTGTTTTTT	CASSIGTLAGELFF
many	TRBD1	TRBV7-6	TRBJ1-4	TGTGCCAGCAGCGAGTGGACAGGGGACGCCAACTTAGAAAAACTGTTTTTT	CASSEWTGDANLEKLFF
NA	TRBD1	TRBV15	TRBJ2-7	TGTGCCACCAGTGATTCCCCTGGGGACAGGGGGCGGCGGGAGCAGTACTTC	CATSDSPGDRGRREQYF
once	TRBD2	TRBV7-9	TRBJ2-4	TGTGCCAGCAGCCCTTTAGCGGGAGGGCTAGCCAAAAACATTCAGTACTTC	CASSPLAGGLAKNIQYF
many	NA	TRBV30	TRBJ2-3	TGTGCCTGGAGTGTACTCGGGGCGAAGGATACGCAGTATTTT	CAWSVLGAKDTQYF
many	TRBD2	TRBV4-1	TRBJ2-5	TGCGCCAGCAGCCACCCCCCGTCGACTAGCGAATCGAAAGAGACCCAGTACTTC	CASSHPPSTSESKETQYF
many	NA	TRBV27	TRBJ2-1	TGTGCCAGCAGTAGTTTAGCGGAGCAGTTCTTC	CASSSLAEQFF
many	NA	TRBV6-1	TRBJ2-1	TGTGCCAGCAGTGGAGGGGCGATTAGGCCCTACAATGAGCAGTTCTTC	CASSGGAIRPYNEQFF
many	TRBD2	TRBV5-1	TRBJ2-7	TGCGCCAGCAGTCCTAGCGGGAGCGGAGAGCAGTACTTC	CASSPSGSGEQYF
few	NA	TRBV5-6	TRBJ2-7	TGTGCCAGCAGCTTGGGCCGCAGCCCGTACGAGCAGTACTTC	CASSLGRSPYEQYF
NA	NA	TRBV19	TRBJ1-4	TGTGCCAGTAGTGCGGACATGTCAACTAATGAAAAACTGTTTTTT	CASSADMSTNEKLFF
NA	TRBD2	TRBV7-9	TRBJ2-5	TGTGCCAGCAGCCAATTCCAATCACTAGCGGGAGGAGAGACCCAGTACTTC	CASSQFQSLAGGETQYF
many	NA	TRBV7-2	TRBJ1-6	TGTGCCAGCAGCCCCATCAGGGGTTATAATTCACCCCTCCACTTT	CASSPIRGYNSPLHF
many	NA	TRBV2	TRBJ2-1	TGTGCCAGCAGCCCCGTACCGGGCCCCCGGGAGCAGTTCTTC	CASSPVPGPREQFF
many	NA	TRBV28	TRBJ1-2	TGTGCCAGCAGGGACAGCCCCAGGGCTAACTATGGCTACACCTTC	CASRDSPRANYGYTF
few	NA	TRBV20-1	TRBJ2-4	TGCAGTGCTAGAGCGCGCCCTGGGGACATTCAGTACTTC	CSARARPGDIQYF
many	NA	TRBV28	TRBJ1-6	TGTGCCAGCAGTTTACTCGGGGGCCCATGGGATACCCTCCACTTT	CASSLLGGPWDTLHF
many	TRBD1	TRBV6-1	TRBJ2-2	TGTGCCAGCAGGTGGGACAGGGGCCACACCGGGGAGCTGTTTTTT	CASRWDRGHTGELFF
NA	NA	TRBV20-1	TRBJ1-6	TGCAGTGCCCTAGACAGCAGCTCCTATAATTCACCCCTCCACTTT	CSALDSSSYNSPLHF
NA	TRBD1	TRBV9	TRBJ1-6	TGTGCCAGCAGCGTAGCACAGGGGAGCTCCTATAATTCACCCCTCCACTTT	CASSVAQGSSYNSPLHF
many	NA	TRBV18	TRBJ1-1	TGTGCCAGCTCACCCTCGGGGGGGGTTCGTGTCACTGAAGCTTTCTTT	CASSPSGGVRVTEAFF
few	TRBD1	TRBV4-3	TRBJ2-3	TGCGCCAGCAGCCGGGACAGGGTGGAAGATACGCAGTATTTT	CASSRDRVEDTQYF
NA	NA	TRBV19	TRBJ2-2	TGTGCCAGTAGGACCGGGACCTTGAACACCGGGGAGCTGTTTTTT	CASRTGTLNTGELFF
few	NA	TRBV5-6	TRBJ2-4	TGTGCCAGCAGCGTAGGGGGGAACCTAGCCAAAAACATTCAGTACTTC	CASSVGGNLAKNIQYF
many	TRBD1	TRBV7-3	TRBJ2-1	TGTGCCAGCAGCATTTCTCGGACAGGGGAAGTGGGTGAGCAGTTCTTC	CASSISRTGEVGEQFF
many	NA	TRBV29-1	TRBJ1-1	TGCAGCGTTGCCCCGACACAGGTGAACACTGAAGCTTTCTTT	CSVAPTQVNTEAFF
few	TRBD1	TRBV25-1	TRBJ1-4	TGTGCCAGCAGTGTGCCAGGGGGGAGTGAAAAACTGTTTTTT	CASSVPGGSEKLFF
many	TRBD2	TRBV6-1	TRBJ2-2	TGTGCCAGCATTCGACTAGCGGGAGGCGTCTTGAACACCGGGGAGCTGTTTTTT	CASIRLAGGVLNTGELFF
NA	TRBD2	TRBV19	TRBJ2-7	TGTGCCAGTAGTATCAGGCTAGCGGGAGTGTACGAGCAGTACTTC	CASSIRLAGVYEQYF
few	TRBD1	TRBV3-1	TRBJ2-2	TGTGCCAGCAGCCAAGGGCAGGGGGTATTGTCCGGGGAGCTGTTTTTT	CASSQGQGVLSGELFF
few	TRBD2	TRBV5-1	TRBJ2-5	TGCGCCAGCAGCAGACTAGCGGGGTTCCAAGAGACCCAGTACTTC	CASSRLAGFQETQYF
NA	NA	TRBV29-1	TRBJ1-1	TGCAGCGTTGTAGAGCTTGAAGCTTTCTTT	CSVVELEAFF
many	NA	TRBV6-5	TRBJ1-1	TGTGCCAGCAGTTACTCGAAGGGCAGGCCGAACACTGAAGCTTTCTTT	CASSYSKGRPNTEAFF
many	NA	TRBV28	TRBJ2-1	TGTGCCAGCAGAAGTACAGGGTACCATGAGCAGTTCTTC	CASRSTGYHEQFF
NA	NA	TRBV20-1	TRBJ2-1	TGCAGTGCTAGAGATACCTATTTCGCGGGCGAGCAGTTCTTC	CSARDTYFAGEQFF
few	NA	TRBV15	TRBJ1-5	TGTGCCACCAGCAGAGATGGGGTTAGCAATCAGCCCCAGCATTTT	CATSRDGVSNQPQHF
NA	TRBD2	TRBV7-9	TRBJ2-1	TGTGCCAGCAGCTTTAGACTAGCGGGAGAACATGAGCAGTTCTTC	CASSFRLAGEHEQFF
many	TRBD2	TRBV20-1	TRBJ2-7	TGCACCCTGCAAACCGGGACTAGCGGGATCCACAACTACGAGCAGTACTTC	CTLQTGTSGIHNYEQYF
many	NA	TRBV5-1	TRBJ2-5	TGCGCCAGCAGCCGGAGATGGGCACAAGAGACCCAGTACTTC	CASSRRWAQETQYF
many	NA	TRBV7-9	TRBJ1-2	TGTGCCAGCGTACTTGCGGCAGGATACGGCTACACCTTC	CASVLAAGYGYTF
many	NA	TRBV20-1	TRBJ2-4	TGCAGTCCCTTGGCCTGGTCTGGCAACATTCAGTACTTC	CSPLAWSGNIQYF